This TCR beta chain came from a study of shared clonotypes between healthy human individuals. The overall study: The composition of the donors was two women and a few men aged 18 to 49. Study-wide findings and caveats: In general, naive subsets displayed greater estimated richness than memory subsets did.

Every donor, a Caucasian adult, lived in Nashville, Tennessee. Comment on this clone: The antigen remains undetermined.

Sequencing was performed with immunoSEQ multiplex PCR; in TCRdb, only in-frame clones are kept and a portion is missing. This sample carries around 1.1 million clones, around three quarters of them seen once, and the ten largest clones take almost 0.9%. V was trimmed by 1 base and J by 0 bases, leaving 16 bases between them. The CDR3 consists of 17 residues. The germline V gene has CDR1 MDHEN and CDR2 SYDVKM. This rearrangement joins TRBV28 to TRBJ2-7; no reliable D call. Input material: memory CD4+ T cells from PBMCs. The subset: CD45RA-negative fraction. The receptor was isolated from a man aged 18 to 30 in good health. Some clones in this sample may be carry-over from other donors' samples. The CDR3 here is CASSLSPLFRSSYEQYF. The CDR3 DNA reads TGTGCCAGCAGTTTATCCCCTTTGTTCAGGAGCTCCTACGAGCAGTACTTC.